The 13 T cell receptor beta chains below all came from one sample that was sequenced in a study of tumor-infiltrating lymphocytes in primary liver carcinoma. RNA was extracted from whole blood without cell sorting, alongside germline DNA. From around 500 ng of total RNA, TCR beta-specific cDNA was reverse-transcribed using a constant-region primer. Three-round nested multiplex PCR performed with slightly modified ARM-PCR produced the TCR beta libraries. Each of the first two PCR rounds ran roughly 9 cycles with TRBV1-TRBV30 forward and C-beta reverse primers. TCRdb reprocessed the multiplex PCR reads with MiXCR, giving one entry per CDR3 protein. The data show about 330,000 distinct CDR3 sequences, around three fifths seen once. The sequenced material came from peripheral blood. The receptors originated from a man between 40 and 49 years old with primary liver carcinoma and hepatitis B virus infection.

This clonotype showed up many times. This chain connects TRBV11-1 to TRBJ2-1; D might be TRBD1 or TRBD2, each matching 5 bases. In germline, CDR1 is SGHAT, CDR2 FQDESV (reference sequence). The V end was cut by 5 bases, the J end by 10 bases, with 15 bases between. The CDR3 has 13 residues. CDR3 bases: TGTGCCAGCAGCCCGGGACCATTATTGGAGCAGTTCTTC. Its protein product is CASSPGPLLEQFF.

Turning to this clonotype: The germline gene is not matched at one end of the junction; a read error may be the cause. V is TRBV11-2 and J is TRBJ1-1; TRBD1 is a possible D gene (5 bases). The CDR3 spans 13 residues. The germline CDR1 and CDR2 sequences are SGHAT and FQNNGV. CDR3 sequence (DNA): TGTGCTAGCAGCTTTAACCGGGGCACCGAAGCTTTCTTT. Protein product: CASSFNRGTEAFF.

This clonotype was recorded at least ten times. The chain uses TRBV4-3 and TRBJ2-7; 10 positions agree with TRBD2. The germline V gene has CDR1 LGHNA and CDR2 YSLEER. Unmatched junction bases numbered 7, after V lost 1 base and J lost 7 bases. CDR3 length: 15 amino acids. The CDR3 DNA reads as TGCGCCAGCAGCCAAGGGCTAGCGGGAGCCAAGGAGCAGTACTTC. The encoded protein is CASSQGLAGAKEQYF.

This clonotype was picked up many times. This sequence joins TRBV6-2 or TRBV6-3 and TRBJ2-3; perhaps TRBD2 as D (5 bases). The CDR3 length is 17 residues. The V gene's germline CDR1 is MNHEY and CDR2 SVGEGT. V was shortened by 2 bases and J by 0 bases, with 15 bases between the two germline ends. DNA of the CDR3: TGTGCCAGCAGTTACGGGGTAGCGCACCCTAGCACAGATACGCAGTATTTT. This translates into CASSYGVAHPSTDTQYF.

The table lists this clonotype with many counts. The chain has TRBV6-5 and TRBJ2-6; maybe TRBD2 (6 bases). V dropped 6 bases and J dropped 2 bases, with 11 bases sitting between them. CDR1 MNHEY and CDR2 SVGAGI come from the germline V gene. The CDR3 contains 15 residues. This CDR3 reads CASSGGGAGANVLTF. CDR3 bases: TGTGCCAGCAGCGGAGGAGGGGCTGGGGCCAACGTCCTGACTTTC.

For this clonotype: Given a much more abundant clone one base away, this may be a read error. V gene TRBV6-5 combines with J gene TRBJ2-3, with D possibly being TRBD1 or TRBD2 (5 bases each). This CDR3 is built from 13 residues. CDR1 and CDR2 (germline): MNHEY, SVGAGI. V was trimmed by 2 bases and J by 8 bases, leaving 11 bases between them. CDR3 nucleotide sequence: TGTGCCAGCAGTTACCACTCTGGGGGTACGCAGTATTTT. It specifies CASSYHSGGTQYF.

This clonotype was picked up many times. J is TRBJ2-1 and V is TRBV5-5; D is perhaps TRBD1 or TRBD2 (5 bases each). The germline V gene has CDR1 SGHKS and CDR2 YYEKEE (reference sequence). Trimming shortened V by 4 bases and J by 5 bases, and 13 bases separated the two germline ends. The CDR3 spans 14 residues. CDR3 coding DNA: TGTGCCAGCAGCGTGGGACCGGAAAACAATGAGCAGTTCTTC. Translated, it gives CASSVGPENNEQFF.

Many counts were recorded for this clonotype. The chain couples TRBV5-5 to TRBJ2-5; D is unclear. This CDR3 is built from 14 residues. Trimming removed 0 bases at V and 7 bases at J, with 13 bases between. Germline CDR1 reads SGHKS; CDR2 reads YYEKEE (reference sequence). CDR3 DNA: TGTGCCAGCAGCTTGGCGGAGCCGTCAGGGACCCAGTACTTC. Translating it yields CASSLAEPSGTQYF.

The CDR3 region is CASSPTAYGYTF. In nucleotides, the CDR3 is TGTGCCAGTAGCCCAACAGCCTATGGCTACACCTTC. This chain joins TRBV6-2 or TRBV6-3 and TRBJ1-2, with D unclear. The V end lost 9 bases, the J end lost 4 bases, and 12 bases lay between the germline ends. CDR1 MNHEY and CDR2 SVGEGT come from the germline V gene. The CDR3 loop spans 12 amino acids.

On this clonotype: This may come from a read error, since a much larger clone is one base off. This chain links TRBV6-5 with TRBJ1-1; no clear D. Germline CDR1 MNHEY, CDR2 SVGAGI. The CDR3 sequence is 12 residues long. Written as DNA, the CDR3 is TGTGCCAGCAAGGCTGGTAACATTGAAGCTTTCTTT. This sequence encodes CASKAGNIEAFF.

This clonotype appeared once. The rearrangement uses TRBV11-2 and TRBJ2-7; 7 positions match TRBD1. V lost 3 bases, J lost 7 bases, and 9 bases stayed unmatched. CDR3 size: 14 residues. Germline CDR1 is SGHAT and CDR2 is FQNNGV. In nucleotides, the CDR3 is TGTGCCAGCAGCTTTGACAGGGTGGTTGGGGAGCAGTACTTC. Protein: CASSFDRVVGEQYF.

CDR3 in DNA: TGTTCCTGCAGCACGGGACTAGCGGGAGGGCTCGGCGCAATCATTCAGTACTTC. It encodes CSCSTGLAGGLGAIIQYF. The chain combines TRBV11-2 with TRBJ2-4; 16 bases fit TRBD2. The CDR3 has 18 residues. Germline V lookup: CDR1 SGHAT, CDR2 FQNNGV.

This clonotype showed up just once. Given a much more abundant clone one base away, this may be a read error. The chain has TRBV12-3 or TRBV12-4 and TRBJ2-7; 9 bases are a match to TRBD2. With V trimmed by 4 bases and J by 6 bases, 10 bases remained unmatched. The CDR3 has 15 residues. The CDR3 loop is CASSSIAGVWSEQYF. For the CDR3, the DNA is TGTGCCAGCAGTTCGATAGCGGGAGTGTGGTCCGAGCAGTACTTC.